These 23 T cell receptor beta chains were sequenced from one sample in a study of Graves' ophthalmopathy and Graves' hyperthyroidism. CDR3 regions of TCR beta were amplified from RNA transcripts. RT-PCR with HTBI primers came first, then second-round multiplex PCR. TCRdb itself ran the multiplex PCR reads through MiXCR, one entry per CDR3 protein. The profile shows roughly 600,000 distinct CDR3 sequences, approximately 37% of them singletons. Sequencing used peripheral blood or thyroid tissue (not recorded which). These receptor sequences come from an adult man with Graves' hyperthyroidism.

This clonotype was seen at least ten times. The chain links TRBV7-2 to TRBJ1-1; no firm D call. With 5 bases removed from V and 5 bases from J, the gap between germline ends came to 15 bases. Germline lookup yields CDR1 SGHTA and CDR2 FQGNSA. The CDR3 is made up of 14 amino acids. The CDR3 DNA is TGTGCCAGCAGCCGGACCCCTTGGGAAACTGAAGCTTTCTTT. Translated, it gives CASSRTPWETEAFF.

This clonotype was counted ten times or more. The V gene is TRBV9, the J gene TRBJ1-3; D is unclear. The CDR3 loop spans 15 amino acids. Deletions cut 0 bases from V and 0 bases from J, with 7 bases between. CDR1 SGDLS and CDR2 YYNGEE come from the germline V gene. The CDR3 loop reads CASSVGLGSGNTIYF. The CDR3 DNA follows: TGTGCCAGCAGCGTAGGTCTGGGCTCTGGAAACACCATATATTTT.

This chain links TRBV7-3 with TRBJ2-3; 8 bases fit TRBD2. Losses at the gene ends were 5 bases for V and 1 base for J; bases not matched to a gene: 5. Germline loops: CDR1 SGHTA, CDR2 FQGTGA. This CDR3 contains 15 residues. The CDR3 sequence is CASSKPAGGTDTQYF. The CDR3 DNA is TGTGCCAGCAGCAAACCAGCGGGGGGCACAGATACGCAGTATTTT.

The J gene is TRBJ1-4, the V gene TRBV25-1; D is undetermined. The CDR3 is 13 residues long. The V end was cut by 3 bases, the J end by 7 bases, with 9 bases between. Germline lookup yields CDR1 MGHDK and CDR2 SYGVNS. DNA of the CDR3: TGTGCCAGCAGTGACAGAATAACTGAAAAACTGTTTTTT. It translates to CASSDRITEKLFF.

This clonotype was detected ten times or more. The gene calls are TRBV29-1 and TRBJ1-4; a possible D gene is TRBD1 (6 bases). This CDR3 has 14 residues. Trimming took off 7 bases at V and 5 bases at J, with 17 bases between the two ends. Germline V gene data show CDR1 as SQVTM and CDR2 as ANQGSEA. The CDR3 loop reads CSAVTGSLNEKLFF. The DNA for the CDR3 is TGCAGCGCAGTGACAGGTTCTTTAAATGAAAAACTGTTTTTT.

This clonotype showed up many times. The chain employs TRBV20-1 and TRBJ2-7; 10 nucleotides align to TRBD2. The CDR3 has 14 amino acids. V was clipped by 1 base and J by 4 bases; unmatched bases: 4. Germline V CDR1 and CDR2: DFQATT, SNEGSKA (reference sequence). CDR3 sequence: CSARGTSGIYEQYF. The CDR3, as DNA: TGCAGTGCTAGAGGGACTAGCGGAATTTACGAGCAGTACTTC.

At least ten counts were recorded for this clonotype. The CDR3 DNA is TGTGCCAGCTCGATTCAGGGAGACGAGACCCAGTACTTC. Translation: CASSIQGDETQYF. The chain has TRBV2 and TRBJ2-5, with D perhaps matching TRBD1 or TRBD2 (5 bases each). The CDR3 totals 13 residues. Germline V lookup: CDR1 SNHLY, CDR2 FYNNEI. Trimming removed 8 bases at V and 5 bases at J, with 15 bases between.

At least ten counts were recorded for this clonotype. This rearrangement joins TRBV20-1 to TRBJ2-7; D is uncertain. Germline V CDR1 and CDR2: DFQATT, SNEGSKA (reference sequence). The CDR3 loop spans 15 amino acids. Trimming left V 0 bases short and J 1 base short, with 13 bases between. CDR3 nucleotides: TGCAGTGCTAGAGATGTAACATCCCTTTCCTACGAGCAGTACTTC. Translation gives CSARDVTSLSYEQYF.

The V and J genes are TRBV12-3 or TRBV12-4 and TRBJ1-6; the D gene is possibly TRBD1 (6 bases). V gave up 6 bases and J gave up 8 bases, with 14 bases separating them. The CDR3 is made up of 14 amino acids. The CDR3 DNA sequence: TGTGCCAGCAGAGCAGGACAGAGATATTCACCCCTCCACTTT. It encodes CASRAGQRYSPLHF.

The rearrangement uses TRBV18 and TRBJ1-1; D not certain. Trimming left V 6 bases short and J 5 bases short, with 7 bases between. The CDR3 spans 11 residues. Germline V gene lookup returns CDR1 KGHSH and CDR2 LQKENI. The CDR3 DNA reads TGTGCCAGCTCGGGAGTAACTGAAGCTTTCTTT. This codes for CASSGVTEAFF.

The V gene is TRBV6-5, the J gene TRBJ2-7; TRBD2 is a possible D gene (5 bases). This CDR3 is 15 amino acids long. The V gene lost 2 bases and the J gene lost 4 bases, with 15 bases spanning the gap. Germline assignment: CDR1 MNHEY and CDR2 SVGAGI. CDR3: CASSYGGPGLYEQYF. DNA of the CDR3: TGTGCCAGCAGTTACGGAGGACCGGGTTTATACGAGCAGTACTTC.

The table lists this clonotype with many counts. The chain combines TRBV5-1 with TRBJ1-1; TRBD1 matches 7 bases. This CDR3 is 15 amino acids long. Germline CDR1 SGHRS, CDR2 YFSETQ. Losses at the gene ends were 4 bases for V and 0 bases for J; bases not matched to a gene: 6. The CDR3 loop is CASSAGGQMNTEAFF. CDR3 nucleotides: TGCGCCAGCAGCGCGGGGGGACAGATGAACACTGAAGCTTTCTTT.

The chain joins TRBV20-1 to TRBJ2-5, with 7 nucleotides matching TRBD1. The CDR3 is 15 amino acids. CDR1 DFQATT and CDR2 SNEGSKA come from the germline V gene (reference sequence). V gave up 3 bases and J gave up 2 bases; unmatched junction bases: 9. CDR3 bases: TGCAGTGCTAGTATGCAGGGACAGCCACAAGAGACCCAGTACTTC. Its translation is CSASMQGQPQETQYF.

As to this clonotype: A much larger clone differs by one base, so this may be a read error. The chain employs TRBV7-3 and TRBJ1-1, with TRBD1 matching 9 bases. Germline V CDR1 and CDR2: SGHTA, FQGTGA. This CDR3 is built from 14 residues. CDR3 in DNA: TGTGCCAGCAGCCGGGACAGGGTGGACACTGGAGCTTTCTTT. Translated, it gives CASSRDRVDTGAFF.

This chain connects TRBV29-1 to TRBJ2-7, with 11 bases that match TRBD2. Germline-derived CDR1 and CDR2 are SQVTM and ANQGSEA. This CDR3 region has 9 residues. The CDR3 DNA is TGCAGCGTTGGTTCTAGCGGGAGGGTC. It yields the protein CSVGSSGRV.

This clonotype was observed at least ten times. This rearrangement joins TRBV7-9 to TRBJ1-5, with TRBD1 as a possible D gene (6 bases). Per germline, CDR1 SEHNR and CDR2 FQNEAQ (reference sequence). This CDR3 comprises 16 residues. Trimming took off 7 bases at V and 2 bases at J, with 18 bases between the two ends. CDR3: CASICRGRRGNQPQHF. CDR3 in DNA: TGTGCCAGCATCTGCAGGGGCCGGCGTGGCAATCAGCCCCAGCATTTT.

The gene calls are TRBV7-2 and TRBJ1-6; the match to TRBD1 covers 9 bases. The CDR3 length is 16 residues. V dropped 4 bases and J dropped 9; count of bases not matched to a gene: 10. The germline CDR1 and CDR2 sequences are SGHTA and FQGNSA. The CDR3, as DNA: TGTGCCAGCAGCTCGCGCCCGGGACAGGGCATTTCACCCCTCCACTTT. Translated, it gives CASSSRPGQGISPLHF.

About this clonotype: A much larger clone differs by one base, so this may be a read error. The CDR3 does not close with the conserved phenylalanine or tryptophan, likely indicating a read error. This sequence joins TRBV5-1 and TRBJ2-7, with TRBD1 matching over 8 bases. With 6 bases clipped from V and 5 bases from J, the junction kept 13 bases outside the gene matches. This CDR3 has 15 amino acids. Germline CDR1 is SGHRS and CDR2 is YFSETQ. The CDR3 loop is CASKHRAGGMHEQYL. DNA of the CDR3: TGCGCCAGCAAACACAGGGCAGGGGGCATGCACGAGCAGTACCTC.

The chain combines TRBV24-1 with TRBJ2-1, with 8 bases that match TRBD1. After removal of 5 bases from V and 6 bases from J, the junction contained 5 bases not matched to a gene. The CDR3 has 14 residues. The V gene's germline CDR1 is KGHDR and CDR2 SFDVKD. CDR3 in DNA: TGTGCCACCAGTGCCCCGGACAGGGCCAATGAGCAGTTCTTC. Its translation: CATSAPDRANEQFF.

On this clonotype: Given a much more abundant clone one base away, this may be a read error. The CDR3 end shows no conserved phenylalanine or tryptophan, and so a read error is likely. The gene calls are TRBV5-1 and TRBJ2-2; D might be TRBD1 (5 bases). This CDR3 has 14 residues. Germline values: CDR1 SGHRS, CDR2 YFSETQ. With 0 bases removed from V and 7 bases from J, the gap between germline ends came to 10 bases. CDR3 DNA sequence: TGCGCCAGCAGCTTGGGCAGGGATAACGGGGAGCTGTTTTCT. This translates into CASSLGRDNGELFS.

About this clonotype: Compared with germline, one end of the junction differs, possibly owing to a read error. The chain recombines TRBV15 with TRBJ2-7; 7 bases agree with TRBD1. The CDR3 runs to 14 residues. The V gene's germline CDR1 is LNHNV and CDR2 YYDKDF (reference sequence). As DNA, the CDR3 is TGTGCCACTATGACAGGGAGTACCACCGGGGAGCTGTACTTC. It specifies CATMTGSTTGELYF.

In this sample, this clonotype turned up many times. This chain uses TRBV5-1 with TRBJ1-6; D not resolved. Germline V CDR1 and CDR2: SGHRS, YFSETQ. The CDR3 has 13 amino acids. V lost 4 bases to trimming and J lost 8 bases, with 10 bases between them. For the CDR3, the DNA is TGCGCCAGCAGCGACCTGGTGGATTCACCCCTCCACTTT. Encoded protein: CASSDLVDSPLHF.

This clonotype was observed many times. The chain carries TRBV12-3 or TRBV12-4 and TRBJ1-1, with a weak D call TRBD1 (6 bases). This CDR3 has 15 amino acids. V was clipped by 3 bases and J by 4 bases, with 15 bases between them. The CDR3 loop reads CASSFVGRGGTEAFF. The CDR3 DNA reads TGTGCCAGCAGTTTTGTAGGCAGGGGAGGCACTGAAGCTTTCTTT.